Below, 21 T cell receptor beta chains from the same sample are listed, as sequenced in a study of cytomegalovirus exposure and HLA in healthy donors. The study ran its PCR with 60 Vbeta and 13 Jbeta primers. Clones were sequenced by immunoSEQ multiplex PCR, and TCRdb holds only the in-frame ones, with some missing. The sample holds about 200,000 clones. Material for sequencing was PBMCs. These receptors originate from a man aged 25-40 years in good health and CMV-seronegative.

The chain links TRBV7-9 to TRBJ2-5; D ambiguous. CDR1 is SEHNR and CDR2 is FQNEAQ in the germline V gene (reference sequence). The CDR3 is made up of 13 amino acids. V was trimmed by 1 base and J by 5 bases, leaving 8 bases between them. Written as DNA, the CDR3 is TGTGCCAGCAGCTTAGAATCATCCGAGACCCAGTACTTC. Translated: CASSLESSETQYF.

The chain joins TRBV7-2 to TRBJ2-3, with D possibly TRBD1 on 6 matching bases. CDR1 is SGHTA and CDR2 is FQGNSA in the germline V gene. This CDR3 is built from 16 residues. V dropped 1 base and J dropped 5 bases, with 16 bases sitting between them. The CDR3 loop is CASSLEARGSVDTQYF. The CDR3 bases are TGTGCCAGCAGCTTAGAGGCCAGGGGTTCAGTAGATACGCAGTATTTT.

The J gene is TRBJ2-5, the V gene TRBV27; 11 nucleotides align to TRBD2. The CDR3 is made up of 16 amino acids. V trimming: 2 bases; J trimming: 1 base; junction bases outside the gene matches: 3. Germline V gene data show CDR1 as MNHEY and CDR2 as SMNVEV (reference sequence). This CDR3 is CASSLLAGGLQETQYF. The DNA of the CDR3 is TGTGCCAGCAGTTTACTAGCGGGAGGACTCCAAGAGACCCAGTACTTC.

The rearrangement joins TRBV6-5 to TRBJ2-1; TRBD2 matches at 11 bases. Germline loops: CDR1 MNHEY, CDR2 SVGAGI. The CDR3 contains 13 residues. Unmatched junction bases numbered 4, after V lost 6 bases and J lost 9 bases. The CDR3 bases are TGTGCCAGCAGGCCTGGGACTAGCGGTGAGCAGTTCTTC. Protein product: CASRPGTSGEQFF.

The chain has TRBV4-1 and TRBJ2-7; TRBD1 matches 8 bases. Unmatched junction bases numbered 12, after V lost 3 bases and J lost 2 bases. Per the germline V gene, CDR1 is MGHRA and CDR2 is YSYEKL. This CDR3 is built from 17 residues. The CDR3 loop reads CASSQSSRTGYTYEQYF. The CDR3 DNA reads as TGCGCCAGCAGCCAGAGTTCCCGGACAGGGTACACCTACGAGCAGTACTTC.

The chain carries TRBV10-3 and TRBJ1-5, with 10 bases fitting TRBD1. CDR3 length: 14 amino acids. J gave up 7 bases and V 4 bases, and 4 bases lay outside the gene matches. Germline V gives CDR1 ENHRY, CDR2 SYGVKD. CDR3 loop: CAISGQGAGQPQHF. The CDR3 coding sequence is TGTGCCATCAGTGGACAGGGGGCAGGGCAGCCCCAGCATTTT.

This chain joins TRBV28 and TRBJ2-3, with no clear D. V lost 6 bases, J lost 0 bases, and 13 bases lay in between. Germline V gene data show CDR1 as MDHEN and CDR2 as SYDVKM. CDR3 size: 15 residues. The CDR3 coding sequence is TGTGCCAGCAGCCCACCGACTCTAAGCACAGATACGCAGTATTTT. Encoded protein: CASSPPTLSTDTQYF. Based on the CDR3 plus reference TRBV28 and TRBJ2-3, the full variable domain is DVKVTQSSRYLVKRTGEKVFLECVQDMDHENMFWYRQDPGLGLRLIYFSYDVKMKEKGDIPEGYSVSREKKERFSLILESASTNQTSMYLCASSPPTLSTDTQYFGPGTRLTVL.

The V call is TRBV4-2, the J call TRBJ1-1; the match to TRBD1 covers 8 bases. Trimming at V came to 4 bases and at J to 0 bases, leaving 7 bases not matched to a gene. Looked up from germline, CDR1 is LGHNA and CDR2 is YNFKEQ. This CDR3 has 16 amino acids. This CDR3 reads CASSPGQGAMNTEAFF. CDR3 nucleotide sequence: TGTGCCAGCAGCCCTGGGCAGGGGGCCATGAACACTGAAGCTTTCTTT.

V gene TRBV2 combines with J gene TRBJ2-7; D call uncertain. Germline V lookup: CDR1 SNHLY, CDR2 FYNNEI. The CDR3 runs to 13 residues. Trimming pared 1 base from V and 2 bases from J, leaving 6 bases between. The chain's CDR3 is CASSEGHTYEQYF. The CDR3 DNA is TGTGCCAGCAGTGAAGGGCACACCTACGAGCAGTACTTC.

The chain recombines TRBV6-6 with TRBJ2-2; D remains ambiguous. Trimming removed 3 bases from V and 6 bases from J, with 8 bases in between. Germline V CDR1 and CDR2: MNHNY, SVGAGI (reference sequence). The CDR3 extends over 13 amino acids. The CDR3 here is CASSYEYSGELFF. In nucleotides, the CDR3 is TGTGCCAGCAGTTATGAATACTCCGGGGAGCTGTTTTTT.

The gene calls are TRBV10-3 and TRBJ1-5, with D tentatively TRBD1 (6 bases). From germline, CDR1 is ENHRY and CDR2 SYGVKD. The CDR3 extends over 15 amino acids. The ends were cut back, 1 base at V and 4 bases at J, with 11 bases in the middle. CDR3 sequence: CAISEFDDRNQPQHF. In nucleotides, the CDR3 is TGTGCCATCAGTGAGTTCGACGACAGGAATCAGCCCCAGCATTTT.

The genes are TRBV6-6 and TRBJ2-7, with D perhaps TRBD2 (6 bases). Germline CDR1 MNHNY, CDR2 SVGAGI (reference sequence). V lost 6 bases and J 0 bases, leaving 12 bases between the germline ends. The CDR3 totals 14 residues. CDR3 DNA sequence: TGTGCCAGCAGCACCCACGGGGGCTCCTACGAGCAGTACTTC. Its protein is CASSTHGGSYEQYF.

J is TRBJ2-5 and V is TRBV9, with D tentatively TRBD2 (6 bases). Per the germline V gene, CDR1 is SGDLS and CDR2 is YYNGEE. V gave up 3 bases and J gave up 5 bases, with 14 bases separating them. The CDR3 covers 14 residues. CDR3 sequence reads: CASSGAGSGETQYF. CDR3 nucleotide sequence: TGTGCCAGCAGCGGAGCGGGTTCGGGGGAGACCCAGTACTTC.

This chain connects TRBV7-6 to TRBJ1-3; D is undetermined. The CDR3 is 16 amino acids. The germline V gene has CDR1 SGHVS and CDR2 FNYEAQ. With 2 bases removed from V and 4 bases from J, the gap between germline ends came to 15 bases. In DNA form, the CDR3 reads TGTGCCAGCAGCTTAAGCTCCGGCCGCGGGGGAAACACCATATATTTT. It specifies CASSLSSGRGGNTIYF.

The chain combines TRBV11-2 with TRBJ1-1; TRBD1 is a possible D gene (5 bases). Germline V CDR1 and CDR2: SGHAT, FQNNGV. This CDR3 contains 12 residues. V lost 5 bases and J lost 4, with 8 bases in between. The CDR3 DNA reads TGTGCCAGCAGCAGCGGGGGCACTGAAGCTTTCTTT. This translates into CASSSGGTEAFF.

This chain uses TRBV13 with TRBJ1-4, with TRBD1 matching over 9 bases. The germline CDR1 and CDR2 sequences are PRHDT and FYEKMQ (reference sequence). The CDR3 is made up of 14 amino acids. The ends lost 5 bases at V and 5 bases at J; junction bases unmatched: 3. CDR3 sequence reads: CASSRQGGNEKLFF. The CDR3 region has the DNA TGTGCCAGCAGCAGACAGGGGGGGAATGAAAAACTGTTTTTT.

The chain links TRBV13 to TRBJ2-1; D gene unclear. The V end lost 1 base, the J end lost 3 bases, and 10 bases lay between the germline ends. The CDR3 is 15 residues long. CDR1 is PRHDT, CDR2 FYEKMQ, per germline (reference sequence). Here the CDR3 DNA reads TGTGCCAGCAGCTTAGAAACCAGTCTCTACAATGAGCAGTTCTTC. It is translated as CASSLETSLYNEQFF.

The chain links TRBV10-1 to TRBJ2-7, with D possibly being TRBD2 (6 bases). V was shortened by 0 bases and J by 6 bases, with 12 bases between the two germline ends. Germline values: CDR1 WNHNN, CDR2 SYGVQD (reference sequence). The CDR3 covers 14 residues. The CDR3 region has the DNA TGCGCCAGCAGTGAGTCTAGGAGGGGCGGCGAGCAGTACTTC. Its translation is CASSESRRGGEQYF.

This rearrangement joins TRBV14 to TRBJ2-1, with D possibly matching TRBD2 (6 bases). Germline V gene data show CDR1 as SGHDN and CDR2 as FVKESK. Trimming cost V 1 base and J 6 bases, with 16 bases left between them. This CDR3 region has 16 residues. CDR3 loop: CASSQGLGLSFNEQFF. The DNA for the CDR3 is TGTGCCAGCAGCCAAGGACTAGGACTTAGTTTCAATGAGCAGTTCTTC. Complete variable domain (other parts from reference TRBV14 and TRBJ2-1): EAGVTQFPSHSVIEKGQTVTLRCDPISGHDNLYWYRRVMGKEIKFLLHFVKESKQDESGMPNNRFLAERTGGTYSTLKVQPAELEDSGVYFCASSQGLGLSFNEQFFGPGTRLTVL.

V is TRBV4-1 and J is TRBJ2-7; D gene ambiguous. This CDR3 is built from 16 residues. Germline CDR1 MGHRA, CDR2 YSYEKL. With 0 bases removed from V and 4 bases from J, the gap between germline ends came to 16 bases. CDR3 bases: TGCGCCAGCAGCCAAGATCTAGGTGGCGGTAGGTACGAGCAGTACTTC. Translated: CASSQDLGGGRYEQYF.

The J gene is TRBJ2-1, the V gene TRBV4-2, with 16 bases fitting TRBD2. This CDR3 has 18 amino acids. Trimming took 3 bases from V and 2 from J; bases not matched to a gene: 4. CDR1 LGHNA and CDR2 YNFKEQ come from the germline V gene. This CDR3 is CASSQGTSGGATYNEQFF. The CDR3 DNA sequence: TGTGCCAGCAGCCAGGGGACTAGCGGGGGGGCAACCTACAATGAGCAGTTCTTC.